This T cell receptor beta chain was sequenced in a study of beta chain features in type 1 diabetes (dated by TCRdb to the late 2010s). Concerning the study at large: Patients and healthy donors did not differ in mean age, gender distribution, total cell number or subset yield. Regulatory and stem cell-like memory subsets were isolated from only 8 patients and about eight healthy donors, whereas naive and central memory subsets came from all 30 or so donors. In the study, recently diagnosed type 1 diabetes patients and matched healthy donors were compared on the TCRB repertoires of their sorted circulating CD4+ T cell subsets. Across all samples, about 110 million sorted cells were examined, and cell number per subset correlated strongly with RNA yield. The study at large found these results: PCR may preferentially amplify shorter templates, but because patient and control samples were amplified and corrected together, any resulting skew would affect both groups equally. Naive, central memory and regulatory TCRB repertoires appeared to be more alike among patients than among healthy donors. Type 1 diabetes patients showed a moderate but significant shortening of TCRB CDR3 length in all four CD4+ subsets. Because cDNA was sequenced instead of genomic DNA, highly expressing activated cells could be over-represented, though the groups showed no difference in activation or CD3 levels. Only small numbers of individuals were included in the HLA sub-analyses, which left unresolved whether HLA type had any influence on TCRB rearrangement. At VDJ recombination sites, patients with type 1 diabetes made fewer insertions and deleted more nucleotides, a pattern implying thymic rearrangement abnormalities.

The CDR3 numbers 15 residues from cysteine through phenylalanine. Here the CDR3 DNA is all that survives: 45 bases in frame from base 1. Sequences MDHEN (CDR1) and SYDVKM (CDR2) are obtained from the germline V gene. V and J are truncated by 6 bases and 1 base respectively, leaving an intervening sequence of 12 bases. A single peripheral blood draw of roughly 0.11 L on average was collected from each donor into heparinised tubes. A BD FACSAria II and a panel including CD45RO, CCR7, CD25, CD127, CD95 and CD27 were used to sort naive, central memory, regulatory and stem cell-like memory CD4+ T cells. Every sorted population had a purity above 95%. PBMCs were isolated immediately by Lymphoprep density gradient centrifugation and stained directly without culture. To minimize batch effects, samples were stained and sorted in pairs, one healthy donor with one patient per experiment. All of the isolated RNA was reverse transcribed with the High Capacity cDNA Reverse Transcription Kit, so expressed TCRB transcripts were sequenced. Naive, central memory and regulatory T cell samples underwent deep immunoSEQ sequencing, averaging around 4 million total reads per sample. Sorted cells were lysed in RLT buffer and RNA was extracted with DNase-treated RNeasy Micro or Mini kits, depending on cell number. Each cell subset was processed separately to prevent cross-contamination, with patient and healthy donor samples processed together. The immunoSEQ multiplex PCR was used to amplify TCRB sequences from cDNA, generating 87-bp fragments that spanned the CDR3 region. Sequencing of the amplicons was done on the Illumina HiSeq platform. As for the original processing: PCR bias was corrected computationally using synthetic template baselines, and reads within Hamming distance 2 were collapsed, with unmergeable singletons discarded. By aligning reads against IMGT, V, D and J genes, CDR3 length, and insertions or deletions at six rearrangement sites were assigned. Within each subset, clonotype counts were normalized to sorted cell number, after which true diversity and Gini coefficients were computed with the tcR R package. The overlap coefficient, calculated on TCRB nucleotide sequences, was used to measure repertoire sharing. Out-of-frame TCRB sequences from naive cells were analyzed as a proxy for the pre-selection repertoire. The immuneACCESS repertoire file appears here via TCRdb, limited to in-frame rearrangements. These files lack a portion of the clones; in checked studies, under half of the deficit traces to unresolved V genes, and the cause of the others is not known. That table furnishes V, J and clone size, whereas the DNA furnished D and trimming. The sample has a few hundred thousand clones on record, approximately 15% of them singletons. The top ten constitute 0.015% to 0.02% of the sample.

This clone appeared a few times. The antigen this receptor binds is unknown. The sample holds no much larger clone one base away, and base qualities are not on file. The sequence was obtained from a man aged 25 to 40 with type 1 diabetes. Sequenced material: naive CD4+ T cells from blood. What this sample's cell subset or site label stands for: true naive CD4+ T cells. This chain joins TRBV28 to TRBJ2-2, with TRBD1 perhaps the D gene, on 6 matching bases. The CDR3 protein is CASSSPGQNTGELFF. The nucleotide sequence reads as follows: TGTGCCAGCAGCTCACCGGGACAGAACACCGGGGAGCTGTTTTTT.